Listed here is a single T cell receptor (beta chain). The antigen is undetermined. The data derive from a study of memory CD4+ T cells and cytomegalovirus serostatus. Study-wide points: Suggested: most of the CMV-linked TCR signature lies in CD4+ memory cells. Median bootstrapped AUC for CMV status was about 0.96 originally, about 0.9 US-trained.

The sort gate was single viable CD3+CD4+CD8-CD45RO+ cells for memory CD4+ T cells. In the original analysis: Out-of-frame sequences were removed, leaving around 2.2 million distinct TCRbeta sequences. Measured with immunoSEQ multiplex PCR; TCRdb has only the in-frame clones, and not every one. V and J calls plus clone size are reproduced from that table; the DNA served to infer D and trimming. This table has 50,000 or so clones, just over 75% appearing once. The CDR3 has 16 amino acids. V trimming: 3 bases; J trimming: 3 bases; junction bases outside the gene matches: 8. Germline V lookup: CDR1 SGDLS, CDR2 YYNGEE.

V gene TRBV9 combines with J gene TRBJ2-1; 8 bases are shared with TRBD1. The origin of this receptor is an adult in good health and CMV-seronegative. Sequencing used memory CD4+ T cells from blood. The CDR3 sequence: CASSGPQGALYNEQFF. The CDR3, as DNA: TGTGCCAGCAGCGGTCCGCAGGGGGCCCTCTACAATGAGCAGTTCTTC. Looking up the rest from reference TRBV9 and TRBJ2-1 gives the full variable domain: DSGVTQTPKHLITATGQRVTLRCSPRSGDLSVYWYQQSLDQGLQFLIQYYNGEERAKGNILERFSAQQFPDLHSELNLSSLELGDSALYFCASSGPQGALYNEQFFGPGTRLTVL.